This T cell receptor beta chain was retrieved from a study of response to subunit inactivated influenza vaccine. General study points: It was suggested by the authors that few new T cells are recruited by each seasonal influenza vaccination.

The CDR3 spans 12 residues. V gave up 8 bases and J gave up 0 bases, with 6 bases separating them. Per the germline V gene, CDR1 is MNHEY and CDR2 is SVGAGI. TCRdb redid the calling of the RT-PCR reads with MiXCR, one entry per CDR3 protein. The table shows more than 550,000 distinct CDR3 sequences, with 12% occurring only once. Concerning this clonotype: Its matching antigen is unknown.

The sequence came from a man over 45 who received an inactivated influenza vaccine. The specimen was PBMCs from blood, collected on the day of vaccination. The gene calls are TRBV6-5 and TRBJ2-3, with D hard to call. In DNA, the CDR3 is TGTGCCAGCTGTGATAGCACAGATACGCAGTATTTT. It specifies CASCDSTDTQYF.